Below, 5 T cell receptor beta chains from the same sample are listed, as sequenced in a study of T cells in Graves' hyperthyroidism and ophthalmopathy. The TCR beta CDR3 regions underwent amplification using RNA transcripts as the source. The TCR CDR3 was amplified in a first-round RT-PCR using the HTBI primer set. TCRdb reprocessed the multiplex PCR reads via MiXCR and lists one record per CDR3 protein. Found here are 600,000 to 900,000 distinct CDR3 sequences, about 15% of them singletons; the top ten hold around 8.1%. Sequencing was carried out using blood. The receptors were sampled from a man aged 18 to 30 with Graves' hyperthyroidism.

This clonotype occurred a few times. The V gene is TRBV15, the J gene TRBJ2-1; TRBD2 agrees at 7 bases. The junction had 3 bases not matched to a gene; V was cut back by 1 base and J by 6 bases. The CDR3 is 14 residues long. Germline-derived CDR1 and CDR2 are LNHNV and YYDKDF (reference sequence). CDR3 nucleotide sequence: TGTGCCACCAGCAGAGGCGGGAGAGTCAATGAGCAGTTCTTC. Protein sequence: CATSRGGRVNEQFF.

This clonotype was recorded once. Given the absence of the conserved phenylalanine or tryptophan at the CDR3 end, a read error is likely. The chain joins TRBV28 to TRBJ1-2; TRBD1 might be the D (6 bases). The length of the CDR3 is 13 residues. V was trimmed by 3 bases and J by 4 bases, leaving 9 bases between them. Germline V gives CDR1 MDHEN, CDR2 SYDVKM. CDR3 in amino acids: CASSFRGGYGYTL. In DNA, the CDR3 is TGTGCCAGCAGTTTCCGAGGGGGCTATGGCTACACCCTC.

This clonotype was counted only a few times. The CDR3 is CASSLSSGLYYSYEQYF. The CDR3 DNA follows: TGTGCCAGCAGTTTAAGTTCGGGACTATACTACTCCTACGAGCAGTACTTC. The chain recombines TRBV12-3 or TRBV12-4 with TRBJ2-7; 7 bases are a match to TRBD2. V dropped 2 bases and J dropped 0; count of bases not matched to a gene: 10. This CDR3 spans 17 amino acids.

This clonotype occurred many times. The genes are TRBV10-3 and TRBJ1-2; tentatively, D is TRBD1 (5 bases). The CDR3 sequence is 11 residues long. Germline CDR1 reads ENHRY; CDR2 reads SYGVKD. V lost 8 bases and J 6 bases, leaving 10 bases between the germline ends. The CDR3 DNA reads TGTGCCATCCGAGGACAAAATGGCTACACCTTC. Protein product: CAIRGQNGYTF.

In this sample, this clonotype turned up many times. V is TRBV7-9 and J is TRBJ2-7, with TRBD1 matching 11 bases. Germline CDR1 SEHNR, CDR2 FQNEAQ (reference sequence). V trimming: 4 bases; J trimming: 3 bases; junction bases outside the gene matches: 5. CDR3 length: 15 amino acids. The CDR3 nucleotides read TGTGCCAGCAGCTCGCGGGACAGGGGGTTCTACGAGCAGTACTTC. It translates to CASSSRDRGFYEQYF. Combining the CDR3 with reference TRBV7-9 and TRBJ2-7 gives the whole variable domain DTGVSQNPRHKITKRGQNVTFRCDPISEHNRLYWYRQTLGQGPEFLTYFQNEAQLEKSRLLSDRFSAERPKGSFSTLEIQRTEQGDSAMYLCASSSRDRGFYEQYFGPGTRLTVT.